Listed here are 14 T cell receptor beta chains from one sample, sequenced in a study of T cells after yellow fever vaccination. Each CDR3 protein is one row after TCRdb ran MiXCR on the 5' RACE reads. Of fewer than 500,000 distinct CDR3 sequences listed, under 20% are singletons. This sample comprised PBMCs, obtained before the yellow fever booster vaccination. The receptor set was obtained from a man between 18 and 35 years old who received the YFV17D yellow fever vaccine.

This clonotype was seen at least ten times. The chain is built from TRBV15 and TRBJ1-5; TRBD1 might be the D (5 bases). Germline V gene lookup returns CDR1 LNHNV and CDR2 YYDKDF (reference sequence). Between the trimmed V and J ends, which lost 1 base and 9 bases, there was a span of 7 bases. The CDR3 is 12 amino acids. The CDR3 DNA reads TGTGCCACCAGCAGAGGGGGACGGCCCCAGCATTTT. As protein: CATSRGGRPQHF.

The table lists this clonotype with a few counts. This chain joins TRBV19 and TRBJ1-5; D is ambiguous. This CDR3 spans 14 amino acids. V gave up 5 bases and J gave up 3 bases, with 11 bases separating them. Germline lookup yields CDR1 LNHDA and CDR2 SQIVND (reference sequence). CDR3 sequence: CASSDRTHNQPQHF. CDR3 in DNA: TGTGCCAGTAGTGACCGGACCCACAATCAGCCCCAGCATTTT.

The gene calls are TRBV12-3 or TRBV12-4 and TRBJ2-1; 7 positions match TRBD1. The V segment lost 5 bases and the J segment 3 bases; nucleotides outside the gene matches: 7. The CDR3 contains 15 residues. The CDR3 region has the DNA TGTGCCAGCAGTAGCCTGACAGGGCACTACAATGAGCAGTTCTTC. Encoded protein: CASSSLTGHYNEQFF.

This clonotype was found a few times. This sequence joins TRBV10-3 and TRBJ2-1; possibly TRBD2 for D (5 bases). The V and J ends lost 7 bases and 0 bases respectively, with 10 bases between them. The CDR3 loop spans 14 amino acids. The germline V gene has CDR1 ENHRY and CDR2 SYGVKD. Here the CDR3 reads CAINPGDSYNEQFF. The CDR3 DNA reads as TGTGCCATCAATCCCGGGGACTCCTACAATGAGCAGTTCTTC.

The chain is built from TRBV19 and TRBJ1-5, with D tentatively TRBD1 (6 bases). This CDR3 is 15 amino acids long. Trimming cost V 4 bases and J 1 base, with 11 bases left between them. CDR1 and CDR2 (germline): LNHDA, SQIVND (reference sequence). In DNA form, the CDR3 reads TGTGCCAGTAGTACCACAGGGTTAAGCAATCAGCCCCAGCATTTT. Translating it yields CASSTTGLSNQPQHF.

This clonotype occurred a few times. The rearrangement joins TRBV6-5 to TRBJ2-4; no definite D call. CDR1 and CDR2 (germline): MNHEY, SVGAGI. The CDR3 loop spans 15 amino acids. With 5 bases removed from V and 1 base from J, the gap between germline ends came to 12 bases. As DNA, the CDR3 is TGTGCCAGCAGTCAGTCCAGTGCGGCCAAAAACATTCAGTACTTC. The encoded protein is CASSQSSAAKNIQYF.

This clonotype came up a few times. The chain recombines TRBV29-1 with TRBJ1-1; D is unclear. V lost 3 bases, J lost 6 bases, and 14 bases lay in between. CDR3 length: 13 amino acids. The germline gives CDR1 SQVTM, CDR2 ANQGSEA. The DNA of the CDR3 is TGCAGCGTTGAGGGTGGCAGCCGCTCTGAAGCTTTCTTT. Protein: CSVEGGSRSEAFF.

This clonotype appeared a few times. The chain combines TRBV12-3 or TRBV12-4 with TRBJ2-1, with no clear D. The CDR3 is 11 residues long. The germline V and J ends were trimmed by 4 bases and 10 bases, with 8 bases remaining between them. The chain's CDR3 is CASSSPVEQFF. CDR3 coding DNA: TGTGCCAGCAGTTCCCCCGTCGAGCAGTTCTTC.

V gene TRBV28 combines with J gene TRBJ2-7, with D hard to call. The CDR3 is 13 residues long. Germline loops: CDR1 MDHEN, CDR2 SYDVKM. Trimming left V 4 bases short and J 5 bases short, with 12 bases between. The CDR3 sequence is CASSYARSHEQYF. For the CDR3, the DNA is TGTGCCAGCAGTTACGCCCGGTCCCACGAGCAGTACTTC.

This clonotype has just a few counts. The genes are TRBV7-9 and TRBJ1-4, with unresolved D. The CDR3 sequence is 14 residues long. Germline V gene lookup returns CDR1 SEHNR and CDR2 FQNEAQ (reference sequence). V gave up 0 bases and J gave up 7 bases, with 9 bases separating them. CDR3 residues: CASSLAALSEKLFF. DNA of the CDR3: TGTGCCAGCAGCTTAGCAGCTTTGTCTGAAAAACTGTTTTTT.

The rearrangement links TRBV5-4 to TRBJ2-4, with D possibly called TRBD1 or TRBD2 (7 bases each). In germline, CDR1 is SGHNT, CDR2 YYREEE (reference sequence). The CDR3 consists of 15 residues. Trimming stripped 4 bases from V and 5 bases from J, with 16 bases between. The CDR3 region is CASSPPGGQQNIQYF. For the CDR3, the DNA is TGTGCCAGCAGCCCGCCGGGGGGACAGCAAAACATTCAGTACTTC.

This rearrangement joins TRBV20-1 to TRBJ1-5, with no clear D. Trimming took 2 bases from V and 1 from J, leaving 12 bases between them. The germline V gene encodes CDR1 DFQATT and CDR2 SNEGSKA (reference sequence). The CDR3 extends over 15 amino acids. CDR3 region: CSARSNWESNQPQHF. The CDR3 DNA reads as TGCAGTGCTAGAAGCAACTGGGAGAGCAATCAGCCCCAGCATTTT.

Regarding this clonotype: Mismatch with germline at one junction end may stem from a read error. V is TRBV9 and J is TRBJ2-3; D remains ambiguous. Germline CDR1 is SGDLS and CDR2 is YYNGEE. This CDR3 is 15 amino acids long. The CDR3 here is CASSVEKGRTDTRYF. The CDR3 DNA reads TGTGCCAGCAGCGTAGAGAAGGGCCGCACAGATACGCGGTATTTT.

This clonotype was seen repeatedly, ten times or more. The gene calls are TRBV4-1 and TRBJ2-1; 9 bases are shared with TRBD1. Losses at the gene ends were 5 bases for V and 5 bases for J; bases not matched to a gene: 13. Germline V gene data show CDR1 as MGHRA and CDR2 as YSYEKL. The CDR3 sequence is 17 residues long. CDR3 bases: TGCGCCAGCAGCTACACCCTTGGGACAGGGACTAACAATGAGCAGTTCTTC. Its protein is CASSYTLGTGTNNEQFF.